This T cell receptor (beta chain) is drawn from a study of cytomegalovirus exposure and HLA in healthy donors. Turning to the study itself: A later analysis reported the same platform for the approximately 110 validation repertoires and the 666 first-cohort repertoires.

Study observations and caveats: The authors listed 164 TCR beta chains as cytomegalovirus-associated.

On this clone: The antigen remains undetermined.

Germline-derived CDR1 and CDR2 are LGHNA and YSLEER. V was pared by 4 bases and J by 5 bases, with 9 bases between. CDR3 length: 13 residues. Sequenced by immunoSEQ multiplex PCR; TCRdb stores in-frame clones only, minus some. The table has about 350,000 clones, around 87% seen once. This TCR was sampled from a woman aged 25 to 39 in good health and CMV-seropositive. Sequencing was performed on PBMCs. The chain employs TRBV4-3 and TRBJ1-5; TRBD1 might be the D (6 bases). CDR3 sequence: CASSPYRDQPQHF. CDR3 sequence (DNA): TGCGCCAGCAGCCCTTACAGGGATCAGCCCCAGCATTTT.